The clone carrying this T cell receptor (beta chain) was counted a few times. The source of the sample is a study of identical twins. The ends were cut back, 4 bases at V and 1 base at J, with 13 bases in the middle. Germline CDR1 MNHNS, CDR2 SASEGT. The CDR3 covers 15 residues. TCRdb analysed the 5' RACE reads with MiXCR anew, one entry per CDR3 protein. The table records 550,000 to 800,000 distinct CDR3 sequences, under 8.5% of them present only once. The same sample was also studied in work on yellow fever vaccine responses in identical twins.

J is TRBJ1-1 and V is TRBV6-1; maybe TRBD1 (5 bases). Specimen: PBMCs. This sequence was found in a woman aged 18 to 35 in good health. CDR3 sequence (DNA): TGTGCCAGCAGTGGCGGGGGTCTGAGGAACACTGAAGCTTTCTTT. This gives the protein CASSGGGLRNTEAFF.